This entry describes one T cell receptor (beta chain). The germline gives CDR1 MGHRA, CDR2 YSYEKL. The V segment lost 4 bases and the J segment 7 bases; nucleotides outside the gene matches: 5. CDR3 length: 15 amino acids. The repertoire was sequenced with immunoSEQ multiplex PCR; TCRdb's copy has only in-frame clones and lacks some. The repertoire includes approximately 730,000 clones, 70% to 90% of them detected once, and 0.008% to 0.011% sits in the top ten. This sample is drawn from a study of shared T cell receptors in the human thymus. This same sample was also taken into another study, of human thymus T cells. From that study: During corrective heart surgery, resections were taken, and the thymus tissue came from them.

The V and J genes are TRBV4-1 and TRBJ2-2; 11 bases line up with TRBD2. The clonotype comes from a girl under three years old with a congenital heart defect. The sequencing sample was made of thymocytes. The CDR3 DNA follows: TGCGCCAGCAGCCCTACTAGCGGGGGCTACGGGGAGCTGTTTTTT. Amino acids: CASSPTSGGYGELFF.